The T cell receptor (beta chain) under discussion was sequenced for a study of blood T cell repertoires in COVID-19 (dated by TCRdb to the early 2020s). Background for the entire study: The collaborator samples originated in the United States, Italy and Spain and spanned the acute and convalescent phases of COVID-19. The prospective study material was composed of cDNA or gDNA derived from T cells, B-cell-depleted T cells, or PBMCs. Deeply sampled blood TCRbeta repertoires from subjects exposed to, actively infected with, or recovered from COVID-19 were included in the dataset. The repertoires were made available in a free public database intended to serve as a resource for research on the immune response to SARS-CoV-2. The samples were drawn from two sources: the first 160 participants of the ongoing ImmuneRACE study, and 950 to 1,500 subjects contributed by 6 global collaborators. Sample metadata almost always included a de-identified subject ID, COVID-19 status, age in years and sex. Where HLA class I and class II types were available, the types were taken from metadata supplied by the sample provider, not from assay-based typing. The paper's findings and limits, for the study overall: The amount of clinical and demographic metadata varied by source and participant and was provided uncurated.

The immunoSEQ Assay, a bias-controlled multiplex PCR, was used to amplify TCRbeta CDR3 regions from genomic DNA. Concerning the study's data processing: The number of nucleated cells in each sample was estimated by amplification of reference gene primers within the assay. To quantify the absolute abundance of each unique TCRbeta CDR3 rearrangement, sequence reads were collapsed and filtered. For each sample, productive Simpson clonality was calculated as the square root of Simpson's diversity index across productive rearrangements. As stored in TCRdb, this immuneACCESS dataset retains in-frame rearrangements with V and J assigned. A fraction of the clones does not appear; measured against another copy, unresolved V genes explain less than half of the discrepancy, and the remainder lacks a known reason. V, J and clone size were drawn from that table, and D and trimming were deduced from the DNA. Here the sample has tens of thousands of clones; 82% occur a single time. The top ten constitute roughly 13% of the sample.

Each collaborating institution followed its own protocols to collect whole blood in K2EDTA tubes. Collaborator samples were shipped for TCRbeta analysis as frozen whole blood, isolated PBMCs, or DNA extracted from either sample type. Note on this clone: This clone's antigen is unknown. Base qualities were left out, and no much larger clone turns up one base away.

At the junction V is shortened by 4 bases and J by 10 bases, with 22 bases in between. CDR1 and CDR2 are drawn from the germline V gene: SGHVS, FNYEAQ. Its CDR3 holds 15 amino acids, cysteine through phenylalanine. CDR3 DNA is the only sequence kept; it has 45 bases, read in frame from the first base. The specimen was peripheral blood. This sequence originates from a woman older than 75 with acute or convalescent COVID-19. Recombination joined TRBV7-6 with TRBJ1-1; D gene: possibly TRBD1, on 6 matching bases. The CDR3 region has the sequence CASSSYRVWDLGAFF. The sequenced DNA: TGTGCCAGCAGCTCGTACAGGGTATGGGACCTAGGAGCTTTCTTT.